The 15 T cell receptor beta chains presented below share a single source sample, sequenced in a study of blood T cell repertoires in COVID-19 (dated by TCRdb to 2020 to 2022). Library construction relied on the immunoSEQ multiplex PCR assay. What TCRdb holds here is the immuneACCESS table cut down to in-frame rearrangements. Part of the clones is not present; checked against another copy, under half of the missing clones reflect an unresolved V gene, and the others are unexplained. The sample data list around 340,000 clones, and 88% of these were observed just once. The ten largest clones capture under 1.2% of the sample. The sequenced sample was PBMCs or T cells enriched from blood (not recorded which). The receptors were gathered from a woman aged 30 to 39 who had been exposed to COVID-19.

The chain is built from TRBV28 and TRBJ1-4, with TRBD1 as a possible D gene (5 bases). CDR1 and CDR2 (germline): MDHEN, SYDVKM. Trimming stripped 6 bases from V and 5 bases from J, with 16 bases between. The CDR3 length is 15 residues. CDR3 region: CASSYSGRLNEKLFF. CDR3 DNA sequence: TGTGCCAGCAGCTACTCAGGGAGGTTGAATGAAAAACTGTTTTTT.

V usage is TRBV9 and J usage is TRBJ2-3, with D perhaps matching TRBD2 (6 bases). The germline V gene has CDR1 SGDLS and CDR2 YYNGEE. CDR3 length: 12 amino acids. V lost 3 bases to trimming and J lost 5 bases, with 7 bases between them. This CDR3 reads CASSAGGDTQYF. CDR3 coding DNA: TGTGCCAGCAGCGCCGGGGGAGATACGCAGTATTTT.

This chain joins TRBV19 and TRBJ2-7; 9 nucleotides align to TRBD1. Germline V lookup: CDR1 LNHDA, CDR2 SQIVND (reference sequence). After removal of 7 bases from V and 4 bases from J, the junction contained 8 bases not matched to a gene. The CDR3 runs to 14 residues. CDR3 sequence (DNA): TGTGCCAGTACTCCGGGACAGGGTATTTACGAGCAGTACTTC. Its translation is CASTPGQGIYEQYF.

This chain connects TRBV28 to TRBJ1-1; TRBD1 aligns across 7 bases. The J segment lost 3 bases and the V segment lost 5 bases, leaving 12 bases of the junction unmatched. The CDR3 spans 16 residues. The V gene's germline CDR1 is MDHEN and CDR2 SYDVKM. The CDR3 DNA reads as TGTGCCAGCAGTAAAGCCGGGACAGCGCCCTACACTGAAGCTTTCTTT. Its protein is CASSKAGTAPYTEAFF.

The chain has TRBV14 and TRBJ2-7; 8 nucleotides match TRBD1. The CDR3 length is 14 residues. Germline V gene lookup returns CDR1 SGHDN and CDR2 FVKESK. V shed 4 bases, J shed 5 bases, and the junction held 7 bases outside the gene matches. The CDR3 sequence: CASSRYGQGHEQYF. CDR3 DNA: TGTGCCAGCAGCCGATACGGACAGGGCCACGAGCAGTACTTC.

V gene TRBV24-1 combines with J gene TRBJ2-3; 9 bases align to TRBD1. The CDR3 covers 15 residues. Per the germline V gene, CDR1 is KGHDR and CDR2 is SFDVKD. V lost 3 bases, J lost 8 bases, and 8 bases stayed unmatched. The CDR3 spells CATSDPADRGGTQYF. CDR3 bases: TGTGCCACCAGTGATCCGGCGGACAGGGGTGGTACGCAGTATTTT.

The V gene is TRBV29-1, the J gene TRBJ2-7; 7 bases align to TRBD2. The CDR3 is 13 amino acids. The V and J ends lost 6 bases and 0 bases, in that order; junction bases with no gene match: 5. Germline values: CDR1 SQVTM, CDR2 ANQGSEA. Here the CDR3 DNA reads TGCAGCGTCAGGCGGGGGAGCTCCTACGAGCAGTACTTC. Encoded protein: CSVRRGSSYEQYF.

The CDR3 loop reads CASSPGTGVYEQYF. The CDR3, as DNA: TGTGCCAGCAGCCCAGGGACAGGGGTCTACGAGCAGTACTTC. This rearrangement joins TRBV7-9 to TRBJ2-7; 10 nucleotides agree with TRBD1. Germline V lookup: CDR1 SEHNR, CDR2 FQNEAQ (reference sequence). J lost 3 bases, V lost 5 bases, and 4 bases had no gene match. This CDR3 comprises 14 residues.

This chain connects TRBV5-1 to TRBJ2-1; D is perhaps TRBD1 (5 bases). Germline loops: CDR1 SGHRS, CDR2 YFSETQ. V shed 2 bases and J shed 0 bases, with 9 bases lying between them. This CDR3 has 15 residues. The CDR3 bases are TGCGCCAGCAGCTTATCAGGGAACTCCTACAATGAGCAGTTCTTC. Translated, it gives CASSLSGNSYNEQFF.

The rearrangement joins TRBV7-8 to TRBJ1-1, with D uncertain. CDR3 size: 15 residues. Trimming pared 0 bases from V and 8 bases from J, leaving 16 bases between. CDR1 SGHVS and CDR2 FQNEAQ come from the germline V gene. The CDR3 nucleotides read TGTGCCAGCAGCTTAGCGTTGGGAGGGCTGGTCGAAGCTTTCTTT. Protein product: CASSLALGGLVEAFF.

In its sample, this clone was seen once. The chain carries TRBV19 and TRBJ1-1, with D possibly TRBD1 on 6 matching bases. This CDR3 spans 14 amino acids. Germline CDR1 reads LNHDA; CDR2 reads SQIVND (reference sequence). Trimming stripped 7 bases from V and 4 bases from J, with 16 bases between. The CDR3 nucleotides are TGTGCCAGTAAGGGCGGACAGCTCCTCACTGAAGCTTTCTTT. Its protein product is CASKGGQLLTEAFF. Filled out from reference TRBV19 and TRBJ1-1, the complete variable domain reads DGGITQSPKYLFRKEGQNVTLSCEQNLNHDAMYWYRQDPGQGLRLIYYSQIVNDFQKGDIAEGYSVSREKKESFPLTVTSAQKNPTAFYLCASKGGQLLTEAFFGQGTRLTVV.

The gene calls are TRBV13 and TRBJ2-7; D may be TRBD1 (7 bases). CDR1 is PRHDT, CDR2 FYEKMQ, per germline (reference sequence). The length of the CDR3 is 15 residues. V was clipped by 0 bases and J by 5 bases, with 14 bases between them. DNA for the CDR3: TGTGCCAGCAGCTTAGGCCGGAGGGGGCGCAACGAGCAGTACTTC. Translation: CASSLGRRGRNEQYF.

J is TRBJ2-7 and V is TRBV6-5; 8 bases map to TRBD1. Germline loops: CDR1 MNHEY, CDR2 SVGAGI. The trim removed 0 bases at V and 0 bases at J, leaving 4 bases unmatched. This CDR3 is 16 amino acids long. The chain's CDR3 is CASSYSDRADSYEQYF. CDR3 in DNA: TGTGCCAGCAGTTACTCGGACAGGGCGGACTCCTACGAGCAGTACTTC.

The V call is TRBV28, the J call TRBJ2-5; TRBD2 agrees at 10 bases. From germline, CDR1 is MDHEN and CDR2 SYDVKM. V shed 1 base and J 4 bases; nucleotides not matched to a gene: 12. CDR3 length: 18 residues. CDR3 nucleotide sequence: TGTGCCAGCAGTTTATTAAGGGTGGGGCTAGCGGGAGCAGAGACCCAGTACTTC. This gives the protein CASSLLRVGLAGAETQYF.

This clone was detected once. The rearrangement links TRBV5-1 to TRBJ1-2; D uncertain. CDR3 length: 13 residues. Trimming removed 2 bases from V and 6 bases from J, with 11 bases in between. Per the germline V gene, CDR1 is SGHRS and CDR2 is YFSETQ. The chain's CDR3 is CASSFREADGYTF. CDR3 nucleotides: TGCGCCAGCAGCTTCCGGGAGGCTGATGGCTACACCTTC.